This TCR beta chain was identified during a study of Graves' ophthalmopathy and Graves' hyperthyroidism. Overall study: Researchers obtained peripheral blood at initial diagnosis, before any treatment had begun.

Using RNA transcripts, the TCR beta CDR3 regions were amplified. HTBI primers primed a first-round RT-PCR, and a second-round multiplex PCR followed. TCRdb re-called the multiplex PCR reads with MiXCR, one entry per CDR3 protein. The sample shows over 150,000 distinct CDR3 sequences, 37% of them seen only once. V was trimmed by 6 bases and J by 5 bases, leaving 10 bases between them. The CDR3 runs 12 residues. The sequence derives from a woman aged 40 to 50 with Graves' ophthalmopathy. Sequencing was done on a sample of peripheral blood. This chain uses TRBV12-3 or TRBV12-4 with TRBJ1-1, with D uncertain. The CDR3 here is CASRETGTEAFF. Here the CDR3 DNA reads TGTGCCAGCAGGGAGACTGGTACTGAAGCTTTCTTT.